This T cell receptor beta chain is drawn from a study of human T cells and chemical hapten exposure. Study-wide background: Yields of TCR per sample differed, chiefly owing to small differences in pooled library volume. Study findings and constraints: Counts of TCRs above 1 in 1000 frequency stayed unchanged with DPC sensitization.

This clonotype was seen ten or more times. Its antigen is unidentified. How the authors handled the data: Per sample, the median was approximately 96,000 TCRs, with values from roughly 25,000 to 750,000. MiXCR, run by TCRdb on the 5' RACE reads, gives a single entry per CDR3 protein. V and J calls and clone size were set by TCRdb, not the authors. Of approximately 110,000 distinct CDR3 sequences listed, 15% to 20% are singletons. The authors' total RNA extraction used unfractionated whole blood. J was trimmed by 8 bases and V by 4 bases; bases with no gene match: 5. The CDR3 has 13 residues. In germline, CDR1 is SGHVS, CDR2 FQNEAQ.

The chain uses TRBV7-8 and TRBJ2-1, with 7 bases that match TRBD2. This clonotype was sampled from a human donor in good health. The CDR3 is CASSSGLVDEQFF. The CDR3 nucleotides read TGTGCCAGCAGCTCAGGACTAGTTGATGAGCAGTTCTTC.